A selection of T cell receptor beta chains follows, all from one sample in a study of identical twins. Via MiXCR, TCRdb re-called the 5' RACE reads, giving one row per CDR3 protein. The data show some 900,000 distinct CDR3 sequences, with roughly 12% seen just once and 1.5% to 2% held by the top ten. These data also formed part of another study, on yellow fever vaccine responses in identical twins.

Sequenced material: PBMCs. These TCRs come from a young woman in good health. CDR3s include the opening cysteine and the closing phenylalanine or tryptophan. Each record gives: clone size, J gene, D gene, V gene, CDR3 protein, CDR3 DNA. D genes are given only for firm matches. The size of a clone is reported for some rows only, either as once, few or many, or as a class for expanded clones.

many,TRBJ2-3,NA,TRBV15,CATSPLPGEGDTQYF,TGTGCCACCAGCCCGCTCCCGGGGGAAGGAGATACGCAGTATTTT
few,TRBJ2-1,TRBD2,TRBV11-3,CASSLSVRLAGVDEQFF,TGTGCCAGCAGCTTAAGCGTGCGACTAGCGGGAGTTGACGAGCAGTTCTTC
NA,TRBJ2-1,TRBD1,TRBV5-1,CASSSDRGRNNEQFF,TGCGCCAGCAGTTCTGACAGGGGGCGTAACAATGAGCAGTTCTTC
few,TRBJ2-5,TRBD1,TRBV7-8,CASSHRTGSFETQYF,TGTGCCAGCAGCCACCGGACAGGGAGCTTTGAGACCCAGTACTTC
many,TRBJ2-5,NA,TRBV7-9,CASSTQTAWETQYF,TGTGCCAGCAGCACCCAGACAGCTTGGGAGACCCAGTACTTC
many,TRBJ2-5,NA,TRBV12-3/TRBV12-4,CAIKEGETQYF,TGTGCCATAAAGGAGGGGGAGACCCAGTACTTC
NA,TRBJ1-1,NA,TRBV12-3/TRBV12-4,CASRHRVGTEAFF,TGTGCCAGCAGGCACAGGGTCGGCACTGAAGCTTTCTTT
NA,TRBJ2-1,TRBD2,TRBV6-2/TRBV6-3,CASSYFSGGKQFF,TGTGCCAGCAGTTACTTTAGCGGGGGGAAGCAGTTCTTC
few,TRBJ2-2,TRBD2,TRBV6-1,CASSEARLAEIGELFF,TGTGCCAGCAGTGAAGCGAGGCTAGCGGAGATCGGGGAGCTGTTTTTT
many,TRBJ2-1,NA,TRBV7-9,CASSQPPRGRPYNEQFF,TGTGCCAGCAGCCAGCCCCCCCGGGGCAGACCATACAATGAGCAGTTCTTC
NA,TRBJ2-3,TRBD2,TRBV4-1,CASSQDPREGPTDTQYF,TGCGCCAGCAGCCAAGATCCCCGGGAGGGCCCAACAGATACGCAGTATTTT